This TCR beta chain was sequenced for a study of identifying expanded T cells in peripheral blood. Findings and limits, study-wide: Variance in clone template counts between roughly two-week samples significantly increased with total template count across all healthy donors. Over two and four weeks, about 16 and 20 clones changed, versus around 1.3 between replicates.

Only in-frame clones appear in the TCRdb table, and some are missing; sequencing was by immunoSEQ multiplex PCR. The table lists approximately 130,000 clones, around 84% of them singletons. CDR1 is SEHNR, CDR2 FQNEAQ, per germline (reference sequence). The CDR3 is 12 residues long. Trimming stripped 5 bases from V and 5 bases from J, with 9 bases between. No infections or other immune events were documented during collection. As concerns this clone: What it binds is unknown.

The sequenced material came from blood. The V and J genes are TRBV7-9 and TRBJ1-1, with D tentatively TRBD1 (5 bases). This receptor was obtained from a person aged 18-70 years in good health. Here the CDR3 DNA reads TGTGCCAGCAGCCATGGGGGTACTGAAGCTTTCTTT. This sequence encodes CASSHGGTEAFF. Together with reference TRBV7-9 and TRBJ1-1, the CDR3 gives the full variable domain: DTGVSQNPRHKITKRGQNVTFRCDPISEHNRLYWYRQTLGQGPEFLTYFQNEAQLEKSRLLSDRFSAERPKGSFSTLEIQRTEQGDSAMYLCASSHGGTEAFFGQGTRLTVV.